This is a list of T cell receptor beta chains from one sample in a study of monozygotic twins with inflammatory bowel disease. For each CDR3 protein, TCRdb gives one entry from its re-call of the 5' RACE reads, without DNA. Its listing shows 160,000 or so distinct CDR3 sequences. Sequencing was done on a sample of blood. The receptors originated from a human donor with ulcerative colitis or Crohn's disease, or a healthy co-twin of an affected twin (not recorded which). CDR3s include the opening cysteine and the closing phenylalanine or tryptophan.

CDR3 protein: CASGRGGRPEAFF
V gene: TRBV7-2
J gene: TRBJ1-1

CDR3 protein: CASSPQGGDTQYF
V gene: TRBV7-9
J gene: TRBJ2-3

CDR3 protein: CSASVAGVEEQYF
V gene: TRBV20-1
J gene: TRBJ2-7

CDR3 protein: CASSIAFGGGYTF
V gene: TRBV19
J gene: TRBJ1-2

CDR3 protein: CASSLGRGRSYEQYF
V gene: TRBV7-3
J gene: TRBJ2-7

CDR3 protein: CASSEGAMDRGSPEAFF
V gene: TRBV5-5
J gene: TRBJ1-1

CDR3 protein: CASSLGQGEGGYTF
V gene: TRBV5-4
J gene: TRBJ1-2

CDR3 protein: CASSLRLRELAYVETQYF
V gene: TRBV7-2
J gene: TRBJ2-5

CDR3 protein: CASSPRTSGSTGELFF
V gene: TRBV11-3
J gene: TRBJ2-2

CDR3 protein: CASRPRGRALTEAFF
V gene: TRBV28
J gene: TRBJ1-1

CDR3 protein: CASSLGQLPYEQYF
V gene: TRBV5-6
J gene: TRBJ2-7

CDR3 protein: CASSFRGRGRGQYF
V gene: TRBV7-2
J gene: TRBJ2-7

CDR3 protein: CASTGTGFGGYTF
V gene: TRBV12-3/TRBV12-4
J gene: TRBJ1-2

CDR3 protein: CASSLELNNEQFF
V gene: TRBV4-3
J gene: TRBJ2-1

CDR3 protein: CASSLQGANEQYF
V gene: TRBV10-2
J gene: TRBJ2-7

CDR3 protein: CASSQRWLALSYNEQFF
V gene: TRBV7-2
J gene: TRBJ2-1

CDR3 protein: CASSSGSSYNEQFF
V gene: TRBV6-2/TRBV6-3
J gene: TRBJ2-1

CDR3 protein: CASSLVGLAGAYEQYF
V gene: TRBV7-2
J gene: TRBJ2-7

CDR3 protein: CASSSGLAGRAISYEQYF
V gene: TRBV11-2
J gene: TRBJ2-7

CDR3 protein: CASSSRTGGTDTQYF
V gene: TRBV11-2
J gene: TRBJ2-3

CDR3 protein: CASRASPNTEAFF
V gene: TRBV11-3
J gene: TRBJ1-1

CDR3 protein: CASSTRGTDTQYF
V gene: TRBV12-3/TRBV12-4
J gene: TRBJ2-3

CDR3 protein: CASSFGTRTNNEQFF
V gene: TRBV11-3
J gene: TRBJ2-1

CDR3 protein: CASSYSLGDSNQPQHF
V gene: TRBV6-5
J gene: TRBJ1-5

CDR3 protein: CSARDPPGAGYTF
V gene: TRBV20-1
J gene: TRBJ1-2

CDR3 protein: CAISEGADTIYF
V gene: TRBV10-3
J gene: TRBJ1-3

CDR3 protein: CASSYGGTGTYEQYF
V gene: TRBV6-5
J gene: TRBJ2-7

CDR3 protein: CSAASNRDRAYNEQFF
V gene: TRBV20-1
J gene: TRBJ2-1

CDR3 protein: CASSPRTSGIQTQYF
V gene: TRBV11-3
J gene: TRBJ2-5

CDR3 protein: CASSLSQGGSYNEQFF
V gene: TRBV27
J gene: TRBJ2-1

CDR3 protein: CASSTTTGAQLTLF
V gene: TRBV12-3/TRBV12-4
J gene: TRBJ2-1

CDR3 protein: CSVLDRGSTDTQYF
V gene: TRBV29-1
J gene: TRBJ2-3

CDR3 protein: CASNKVYTEAFF
V gene: TRBV28
J gene: TRBJ1-1

CDR3 protein: CASSFESTDTQYF
V gene: TRBV9
J gene: TRBJ2-3

CDR3 protein: CASSQTSWGDSPLHF
V gene: TRBV4-2
J gene: TRBJ1-6